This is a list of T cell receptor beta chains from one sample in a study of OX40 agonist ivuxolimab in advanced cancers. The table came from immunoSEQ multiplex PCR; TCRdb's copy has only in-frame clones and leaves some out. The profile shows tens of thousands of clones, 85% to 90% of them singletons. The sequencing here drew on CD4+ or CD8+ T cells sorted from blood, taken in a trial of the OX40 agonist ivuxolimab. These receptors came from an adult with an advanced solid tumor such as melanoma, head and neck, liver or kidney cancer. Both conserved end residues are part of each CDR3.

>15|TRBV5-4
CASTSLSKGDYEQYF
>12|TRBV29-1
CSAGTGLGEQYF
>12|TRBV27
CASRGQAYEQYF
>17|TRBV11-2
CASSYEDPGQGWYEQYF
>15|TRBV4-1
CASSLRTGGPYEQYF
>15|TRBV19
CASSIPLSGEAEQYF
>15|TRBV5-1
CASSLAGHTQETQYF
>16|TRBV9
CASSVSTTSGPETQYF
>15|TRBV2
CASSENYGEDYGYTF
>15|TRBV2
CASARTGGGGETQYF
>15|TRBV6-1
CASTLGEGFRKSYTF
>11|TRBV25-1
CASSEGEKLFF
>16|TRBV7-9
CASSLVPTTSTDTQYF
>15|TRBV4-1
CASSQETGFGNTIYF
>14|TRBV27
CASSSGLAGNEQFF
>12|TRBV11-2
CASSSRGNEQFF
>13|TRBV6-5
CASSYVGDYEQYF
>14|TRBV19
CASSMTGSGYEQYF
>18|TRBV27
CASSSHVISTVSGNEQFF
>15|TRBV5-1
CASSWAGADGDEQFF
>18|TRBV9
CASSVALGRGQGYYEQFF
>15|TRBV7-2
CASSSSQGRTYEQYF
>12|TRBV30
CAWSGWVTEAFF
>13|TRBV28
CASSFSRTDTQYF